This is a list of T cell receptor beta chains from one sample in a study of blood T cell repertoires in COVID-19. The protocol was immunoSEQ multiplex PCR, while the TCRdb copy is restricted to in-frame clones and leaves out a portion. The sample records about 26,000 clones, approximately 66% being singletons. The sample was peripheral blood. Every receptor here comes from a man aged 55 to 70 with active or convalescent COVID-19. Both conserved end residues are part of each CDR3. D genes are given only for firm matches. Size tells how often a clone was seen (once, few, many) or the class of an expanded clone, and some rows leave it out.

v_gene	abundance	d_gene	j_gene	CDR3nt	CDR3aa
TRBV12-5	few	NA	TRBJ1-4	TGTGCTAGTGGGGCAGGGACAACTAATGAAAAACTGTTTTTT	CASGAGTTNEKLFF
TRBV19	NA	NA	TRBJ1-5	TGTGCCAGTAGTACCATAAGGACAGTTAGCAATCAGCCCCAGCATTTT	CASSTIRTVSNQPQHF
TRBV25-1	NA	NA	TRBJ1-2	TGTGCCAGCAGCCCCGGGGGGCTCGGTGGAGGCTACACCTTC	CASSPGGLGGGYTF
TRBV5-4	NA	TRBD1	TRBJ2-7	TGTGCCAGCAGCGGTGCGGACAGGGGCGGCGAGCAGTACTTC	CASSGADRGGEQYF
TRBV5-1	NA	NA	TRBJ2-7	TGCGCCAGCAGCACCGGGGGAACCCACGAGCAGTACTTC	CASSTGGTHEQYF
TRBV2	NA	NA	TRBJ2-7	TGTGCCACCATTTCGATAACAGGGACCCGAACCTACGAGCAGTACTTC	CATISITGTRTYEQYF
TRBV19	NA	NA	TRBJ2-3	TGTGCCAGTACACAGGGGGGGACAGATACGCAGTATTTT	CASTQGGTDTQYF
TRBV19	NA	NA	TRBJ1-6	TGTGCCAGTACGACTACTACCTCCTATAATTCACCCCTCCACTTT	CASTTTTSYNSPLHF
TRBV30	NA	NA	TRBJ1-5	TGTGCCTGGAGGGTCCCACAGGGCGGTCAGCCCCAGCATTTT	CAWRVPQGGQPQHF
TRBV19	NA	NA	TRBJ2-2	TGTGCCAGTAGTCCAGGGTGGAGGGGCACCGGGGAGCTGTTTTTT	CASSPGWRGTGELFF